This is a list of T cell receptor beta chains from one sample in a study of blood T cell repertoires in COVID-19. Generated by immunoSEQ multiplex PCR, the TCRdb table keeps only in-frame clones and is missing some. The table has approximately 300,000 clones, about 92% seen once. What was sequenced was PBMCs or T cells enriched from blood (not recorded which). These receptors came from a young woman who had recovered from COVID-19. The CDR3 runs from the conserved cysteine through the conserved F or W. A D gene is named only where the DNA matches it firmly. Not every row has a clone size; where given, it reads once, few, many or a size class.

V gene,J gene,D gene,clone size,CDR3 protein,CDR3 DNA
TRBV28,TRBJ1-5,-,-,CASSLLGSGNQPQHF,TGTGCCAGCAGTTTACTAGGATCAGGCAATCAGCCCCAGCATTTT
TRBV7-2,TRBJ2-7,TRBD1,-,CASSPDRAPPYEQYF,TGTGCCAGCAGCCCCGACAGGGCCCCCCCCTACGAGCAGTACTTC
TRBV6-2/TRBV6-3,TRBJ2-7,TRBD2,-,CASSLTSGGTYEQYF,TGTGCCAGCAGTTTAACTAGCGGGGGGACCTACGAGCAGTACTTC
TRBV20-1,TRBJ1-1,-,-,CSARTRVLAFF,TGCAGTGCTCGGACCAGGGTATTGGCTTTCTTT
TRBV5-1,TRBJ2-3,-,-,CASSFVGLGADTQYF,TGCGCCAGCAGCTTTGTAGGTTTAGGAGCAGATACGCAGTATTTT
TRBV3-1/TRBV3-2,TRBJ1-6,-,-,CASSQGATGGSPLHF,TGTGCCAGCAGCCAAGGCGCCACAGGTGGATCACCCCTCCACTTT
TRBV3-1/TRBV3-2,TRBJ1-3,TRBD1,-,CASSYRDSSGNTIYF,TGTGCCAGCAGCTACCGGGACAGCTCTGGAAACACCATATATTTT
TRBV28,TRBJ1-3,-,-,CASKARVYGNTIYF,TGTGCCAGCAAGGCCAGGGTATACGGAAACACCATATATTTT
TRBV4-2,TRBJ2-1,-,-,CASSLSSGVEQFF,TGTGCCAGCAGCCTAAGCAGCGGCGTTGAGCAGTTCTTC
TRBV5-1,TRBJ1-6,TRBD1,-,CASSEGQRNSPLHF,TGCGCCAGCAGCGAGGGACAGAGAAATTCACCCCTCCACTTT
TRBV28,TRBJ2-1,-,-,CASSLNTLVFYTGNEQFF,TGTGCCAGCAGTTTAAATACCCTTGTATTTTACACCGGGAATGAGCAGTTCTTC
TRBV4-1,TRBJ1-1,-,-,CASSQRGRTEAFF,TGCGCCAGCAGCCAGCGGGGGAGGACTGAAGCTTTCTTT
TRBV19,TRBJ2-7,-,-,CASSPGRVLEQYF,TGTGCCAGTAGTCCGGGCAGGGTGCTCGAGCAGTACTTC
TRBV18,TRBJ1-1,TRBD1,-,CASSPAGGTEAFF,TGTGCCAGCTCACCGGCAGGGGGTACTGAAGCTTTCTTT
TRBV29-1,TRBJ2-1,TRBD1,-,CSADRAYNEQFF,TGCAGCGCGGACAGGGCCTACAATGAGCAGTTCTTC
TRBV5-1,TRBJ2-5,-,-,CASSASGPQETQYF,TGCGCCAGCAGCGCATCTGGCCCCCAAGAGACCCAGTACTTC
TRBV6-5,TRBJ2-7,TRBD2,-,CASSYSSGGGYEQYF,TGTGCCAGCAGTTACTCGAGCGGGGGGGGCTACGAGCAGTACTTC
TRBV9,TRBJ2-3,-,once,CASSVMSGNTQYF,TGTGCCAGCAGCGTAATGTCGGGGAATACGCAGTATTTT
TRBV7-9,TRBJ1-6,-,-,CASSLVGGARSPLHF,TGTGCCAGCAGCTTAGTCGGGGGGGCGCGATCACCCCTCCACTTT
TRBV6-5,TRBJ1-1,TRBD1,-,CASIPGQGTEAFF,TGTGCCAGCATTCCCGGACAGGGGACTGAAGCTTTCTTT
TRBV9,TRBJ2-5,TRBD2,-,CASSVASGRGEAQYF,TGTGCCAGCAGCGTAGCTAGCGGGAGGGGGGAGGCCCAGTACTTC
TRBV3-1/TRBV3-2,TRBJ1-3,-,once,CASSQLAATGNTIYF,TGTGCCAGCAGCCAACTTGCCGCGACTGGAAACACCATATATTTT
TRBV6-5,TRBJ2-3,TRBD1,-,CASSNSDRGITDTQYF,TGTGCCAGCAGTAACTCTGACAGGGGGATAACAGATACGCAGTATTTT
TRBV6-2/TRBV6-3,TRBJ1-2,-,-,CASSPEFSVAKLYGYTF,TGTGCCAGCAGCCCCGAGTTTTCGGTCGCGAAGTTGTATGGCTACACCTTC
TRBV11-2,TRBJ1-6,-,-,CASSYTDRSPLHF,TGTGCCAGCAGCTATACGGACAGATCACCCCTCCACTTT
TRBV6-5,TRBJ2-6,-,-,CASSSLSGANVLTF,TGTGCCAGCAGCTCACTGTCTGGGGCCAACGTCCTGACTTTC
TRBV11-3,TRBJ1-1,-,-,CASSSALGPNTEAFF,TGTGCCAGCAGTTCGGCGCTGGGGCCGAACACTGAAGCTTTCTTT
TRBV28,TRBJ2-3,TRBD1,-,CASSSAGTGRTDTQYF,TGTGCCAGCAGTTCGGCCGGGACAGGGAGGACAGATACGCAGTATTTT
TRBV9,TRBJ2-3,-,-,CASSVGGLGLNF,TGTGCCAGCAGCGTAGGTGGGCTTGGCTTAAATTTT
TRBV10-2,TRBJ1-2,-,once,CASSESAGEMGGYTF,TGCGCCAGCAGTGAGTCGGCAGGGGAAATGGGTGGCTACACCTTC
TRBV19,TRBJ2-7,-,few,CASSTFERGEQYF,TGTGCCAGTAGTACCTTCGAAAGGGGCGAGCAGTACTTC
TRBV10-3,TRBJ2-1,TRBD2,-,CAISDGRRVGSEQFF,TGTGCCATCAGTGACGGGAGGCGGGTAGGCAGTGAGCAGTTCTTC
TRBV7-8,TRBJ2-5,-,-,CASSLTGPETQYF,TGTGCCAGCAGCTTAACAGGGCCAGAGACCCAGTACTTC
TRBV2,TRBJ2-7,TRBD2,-,CASRVGGGNSYEQYF,TGTGCCAGCAGGGTCGGCGGGGGTAACTCCTACGAGCAGTACTTC
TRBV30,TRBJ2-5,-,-,CAWSSLGGLGETQYF,TGTGCCTGGAGTTCCTTAGGGGGTCTGGGGGAGACCCAGTACTTC
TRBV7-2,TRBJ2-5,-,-,CASSLGVKKGHVGQETQYF,TGTGCCAGCAGCTTAGGTGTGAAGAAAGGACACGTTGGACAAGAGACCCAGTACTTC
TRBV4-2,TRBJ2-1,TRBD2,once,CASSPTVAGVDFYNEQFF,TGTGCCAGCAGCCCTACAGTAGCGGGAGTGGATTTCTACAATGAGCAGTTCTTC
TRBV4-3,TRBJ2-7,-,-,CASSQEWGGAASGVEQYF,TGCGCCAGCAGCCAAGAATGGGGGGGCGCTGCGAGCGGGGTGGAGCAGTACTTC
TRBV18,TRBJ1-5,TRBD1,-,CASSIGQDQPQHF,TGTGCCAGCTCAATTGGACAGGATCAGCCCCAGCATTTT
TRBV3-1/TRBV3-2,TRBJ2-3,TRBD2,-,CASNRLAGGESTDTQYF,TGTGCCAGCAACAGACTAGCGGGAGGGGAAAGCACAGATACGCAGTATTTT
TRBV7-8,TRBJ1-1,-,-,CASSSGIFMNTEAFF,TGTGCCAGCAGCTCCGGGATTTTTATGAACACTGAAGCTTTCTTT
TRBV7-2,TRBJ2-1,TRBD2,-,CASSLLAGGYNEQFF,TGTGCCAGCAGCTTACTAGCGGGGGGTTACAATGAGCAGTTCTTC
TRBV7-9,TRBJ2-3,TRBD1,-,CASSEDREADTQYF,TGTGCCAGCAGCGAGGACAGGGAGGCAGATACGCAGTATTTT
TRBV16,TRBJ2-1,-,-,CASSQSQTIYNEQFF,TGTGCCAGCAGCCAATCACAGACTATCTACAATGAGCAGTTCTTC
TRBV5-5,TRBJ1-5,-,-,CASSLEDGGRQPQHF,TGTGCCAGCAGCTTGGAGGACGGGGGTCGGCAGCCCCAGCATTTT
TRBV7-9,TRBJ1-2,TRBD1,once,CASSLAGTAYGYTF,TGTGCCAGCAGCTTAGCTGGGACAGCTTATGGCTACACCTTC
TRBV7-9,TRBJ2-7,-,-,CASSPRDTGGEQYF,TGTGCCAGCAGCCCCCGGGACACCGGTGGGGAGCAGTACTTC
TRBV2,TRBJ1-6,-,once,CASSVEDNSPLHF,TGTGCCAGCAGTGTAGAGGATAATTCACCCCTCCACTTT
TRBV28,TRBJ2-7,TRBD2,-,CATGDGTTYEQYF,TGTGCCACGGGGGACGGGACTACCTACGAGCAGTACTTC
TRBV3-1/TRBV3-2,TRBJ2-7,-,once,CASSQAGDSYEQYF,TGTGCCAGCAGTCAGGCCGGGGACTCCTACGAGCAGTACTTC
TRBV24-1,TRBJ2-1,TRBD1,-,CATSVGTGSRTGEQFF,TGTGCCACCAGTGTCGGGACAGGGTCTAGAACAGGTGAGCAGTTCTTC
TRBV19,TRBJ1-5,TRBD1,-,CASSTGTGVQPQHF,TGTGCCAGTAGCACCGGGACAGGGGTTCAGCCCCAGCATTTT
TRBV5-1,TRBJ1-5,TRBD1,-,CASSGGQGQPQHF,TGCGCCAGCAGCGGGGGACAGGGCCAGCCCCAGCATTTT
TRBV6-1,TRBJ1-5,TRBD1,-,CASSGQGGNQPQHF,TGTGCCAGCAGTGGACAGGGAGGAAATCAGCCCCAGCATTTT
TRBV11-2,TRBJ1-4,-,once,CASSSGGWGEKLFF,TGTGCCAGCAGCTCAGGAGGGTGGGGTGAAAAACTGTTTTTT
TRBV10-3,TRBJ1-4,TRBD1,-,CASQTGGGEKLFF,TGTGCCTCCCAGACAGGGGGCGGCGAAAAACTGTTTTTT
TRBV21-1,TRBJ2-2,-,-,CASTDRTRTGELFF,TGTGCCAGCACCGATAGGACTCGGACCGGGGAGCTGTTTTTT